This T cell receptor beta chain was observed in a study of blood T cells in healthy people across ages. Each donor had ten milliliters of peripheral blood drawn. Concerning this clonotype: Given a much more abundant clone one base away, this may be a read error.

Germline V gene sequence: CDR1 SQVTM, CDR2 ANQGSEA. The CDR3 spans 15 residues. Primers used in a second PCR of about 6 to 11 cycles were a sample-barcoded 5' primer and a J-beta primer mix. TCRdb independently ran MiXCR on the 5' RACE reads; one entry per CDR3 protein. The table shows 1.5 million to 1.8 million distinct CDR3 sequences, with around 40% occurring only once. The chain is built from TRBV29-1 and TRBJ2-1, with D unresolved. Matching the DNA end better, TRBJ2-7 makes the J call doubtful. This sequence was found in a woman aged 18 to 35 in good health. The material sequenced was blood. This CDR3 is CSVEEHAQIYNEQYF. CDR3 bases: TGCAGCGTTGAAGAACACGCGCAAATCTACAATGAGCAGTACTTC.